This T cell receptor beta chain was captured by sequencing in a study of T cell changes during pregnancy in multiple sclerosis. From germline, CDR1 is MNHNY and CDR2 SVGAGI (reference sequence). Trimming took 4 bases from V and 8 from J, leaving 18 bases between them. The CDR3 spans 15 residues. The protocol was immunoSEQ multiplex PCR, while the TCRdb copy is restricted to in-frame clones and leaves out a portion. The sample shows tens of thousands of clones, around 94% of them seen only once. The rearrangement links TRBV6-6 to TRBJ1-3; no clear D gene. The TCR originated in a female donor in good health, enrolled as a control in a pregnancy study. The sequencing here drew on peripheral blood, taken in the third trimester of pregnancy. The CDR3 DNA reads as TGTGCCAGCAGTTTCCCCCTTTTAACGAGGGACACCATATATTTT. This translates into CASSFPLLTRDTIYF.